Listed below are T cell receptor beta chains from one sample, sequenced in a study of blood T cell repertoires in COVID-19. TCRdb's table, derived via immunoSEQ multiplex PCR, lists solely in-frame clones and lacks some. The sample has about 330,000 clones, roughly 90% seen once. The sequenced sample was peripheral blood. All receptors derive from a man aged 30 to 39 with COVID-19, enrolled during active disease. Both conserved end residues are part of each CDR3. D genes are given only for firm matches. For some rows the clone size is stated as once, few or many, or as a class when expanded; others skip it.

v_call	clone_size	d_call	j_call	cdr3_aa	cdr3_nt
TRBV6-1	-	-	TRBJ2-2	CASSEALLEPGFTGELFF	TGTGCCAGCAGTGAAGCGCTTCTGGAGCCCGGGTTCACCGGGGAGCTGTTTTTT
TRBV4-3	-	-	TRBJ2-2	CASSQVGAGVYAGELFF	TGCGCCAGCAGCCAAGTGGGGGCAGGGGTATATGCCGGGGAGCTGTTTTTT
TRBV6-5	-	-	TRBJ1-1	CASSYMGGTEAFF	TGTGCCAGCAGTTACATGGGGGGCACTGAAGCTTTCTTT
TRBV4-1	-	-	TRBJ2-7	CASSQDMTGLIYEQYF	TGCGCCAGCAGCCAAGATATGACAGGCCTCATCTACGAGCAGTACTTC
TRBV19	once	TRBD1	TRBJ1-5	CASTWGQGGNQPQHF	TGTGCCAGTACCTGGGGACAGGGGGGCAATCAGCCCCAGCATTTT
TRBV5-1	-	TRBD2	TRBJ2-1	CASSLSGSSYNEQFF	TGCGCCAGCAGCTTGAGCGGGAGCTCCTACAATGAGCAGTTCTTC
TRBV4-2	few	TRBD2	TRBJ2-4	CASSQDYSGSSYF	TGTGCCAGCAGCCAAGATTACAGCGGGAGCTCGTACTTC
TRBV19	-	TRBD1	TRBJ2-1	CASSIEGDRVHNEQFF	TGTGCCAGTAGTATAGAGGGGGACAGGGTCCACAATGAGCAGTTCTTC
TRBV4-1	few	-	TRBJ2-7	CASSQDPGSYEQYF	TGCGCCAGCAGCCAAGATCCGGGGTCCTACGAGCAGTACTTC
TRBV18	-	-	TRBJ2-4	CASSPYGGGLAKNIQYF	TGTGCCAGCTCACCATACGGCGGGGGCTTGGCCAAAAACATTCAGTACTTC
TRBV7-2	-	-	TRBJ1-1	CASSLSQGNTEAFF	TGTGCCAGCAGCTTAAGCCAGGGAAACACTGAAGCTTTCTTT
TRBV20-1	-	-	TRBJ2-3	CSASPLGRGGSTDTQYF	TGCAGTGCTAGTCCGCTCGGGCGGGGCGGGAGCACAGATACGCAGTATTTT
TRBV7-2	-	-	TRBJ1-6	CASSQQPPGANNSPLHF	TGTGCCAGCAGCCAACAACCCCCAGGGGCCAATAATTCACCCCTCCACTTT
TRBV5-1	-	-	TRBJ2-7	CASSLDARYGSGIYEQYF	TGCGCCAGCAGCTTGGACGCCAGGTACGGGTCCGGGATCTACGAGCAGTACTTC
TRBV10-1	-	-	TRBJ2-7	CASSESGGRAHGEQYF	TGCGCCAGCAGTGAGTCGGGAGGCAGGGCTCACGGCGAGCAGTACTTC
TRBV28	-	TRBD2	TRBJ2-1	CASRLAGGSEQFF	TGTGCCAGCAGGCTAGCGGGAGGGAGTGAGCAGTTCTTC
TRBV11-1	once	-	TRBJ2-1	CASSLTEIEQFF	TGTGCCAGCAGCTTAACTGAAATAGAGCAGTTCTTC
TRBV5-1	-	-	TRBJ1-6	CASSSVRGGFGSPLHF	TGCGCCAGCAGCTCCGTCCGGGGGGGATTCGGGTCACCCCTCCACTTT
TRBV4-1	few	TRBD1	TRBJ2-7	CASSQDGTVLTYEQYF	TGCGCCAGCAGCCAAGATGGGACAGTCCTCACCTACGAGCAGTACTTC
TRBV9	-	TRBD1	TRBJ2-3	CASSVGQGMTDTQYF	TGTGCCAGCAGCGTCGGACAGGGGATGACAGATACGCAGTATTTT
TRBV5-1	-	TRBD2	TRBJ2-7	CASSLGALAGPYEQYF	TGCGCCAGCAGCTTGGGGGCACTAGCGGGGCCCTACGAGCAGTACTTC
TRBV6-5	few	-	TRBJ1-1	CASSYGGMNTEAFF	TGTGCCAGCAGTTACGGGGGCATGAACACTGAAGCTTTCTTT
TRBV9	-	-	TRBJ2-5	CASSVARGNRETQYF	TGTGCCAGCAGCGTAGCTCGAGGCAACAGGGAGACCCAGTACTTC
TRBV2	-	TRBD1	TRBJ1-2	CASSPRQDRRGYTF	TGTGCCAGCAGTCCCCGACAGGACAGGCGTGGCTACACCTTC
TRBV24-1	-	TRBD1	TRBJ2-7	CATSDTGTGIYEQYF	TGTGCCACCAGTGACACCGGGACAGGGATCTACGAGCAGTACTTC
TRBV7-3	-	-	TRBJ2-5	CASSLNPLSEGTGSQYF	TGTGCCAGCAGCTTAAATCCCCTATCGGAGGGCACAGGTTCCCAGTACTTC
TRBV7-9	-	-	TRBJ1-2	CASSLAWANYGYTF	TGTGCCAGCAGCTTAGCTTGGGCAAACTATGGCTACACCTTC
TRBV7-9	-	TRBD2	TRBJ2-1	CASSRGTINNEQFF	TGTGCCAGCAGCCGGGGGACTATAAACAATGAGCAGTTCTTC
TRBV14	few	-	TRBJ1-1	CASSQEVMGGVNTEAFF	TGTGCCAGCAGCCAAGAAGTAATGGGAGGAGTGAACACTGAAGCTTTCTTT